A selection of T cell receptor beta chains follows, all from one sample in a study of T cells of healthy individuals. TCRdb called the 5' RACE reads again in MiXCR, with one record for every CDR3 protein. The top ten hold about 7.5% of the sample, which has 65,000 to 95,000 distinct CDR3 sequences, more than 4.5% seen once. The receptors stem from a female donor in good health. Both conserved end residues are part of each CDR3.

TRBV5-1 | 15 | CASSLSGRGADTQYF
TRBV6-2/TRBV6-3 | 17 | CASSLGLAALNTGELFF
TRBV6-5 | 16 | CASSYSSFASGNTIYF
TRBV5-1 | 11 | CASSTAGPQYF
TRBV19 | 14 | CASRGMNTRDEQFF
TRBV20-1 | 14 | CSARDEGASYEQYF
TRBV7-9 | 18 | CASSPRLLAGVTKNIQYF
TRBV12-3/TRBV12-4 | 12 | CASTHGGTSSTF
TRBV5-1 | 14 | CASSPGQGRDGYTF
TRBV7-8 | 15 | CASSTRTSATYEQYF
TRBV18 | 12 | CASSLDSYGYTF
TRBV7-9 | 16 | CASSSLAAGYQETQYF
TRBV7-2 | 14 | CASSSVDRGDTQYF
TRBV6-1 | 15 | CASSETSGAPETQYF
TRBV5-5 | 12 | CASSLLGDTQYF
TRBV30 | 13 | CAWSLGGTGELFF
TRBV5-5 | 13 | CASSLRLAREQFF
TRBV3-1 | 15 | CASSPGDLSSYEQYF
TRBV24-1 | 21 | CATSDPPGLAGVRGSYNEQFF
TRBV4-1 | 14 | CASSQNALRDEQFF
TRBV27 | 15 | CASSPGTGATYEQYF
TRBV29-1 | 12 | CSVELAQETQYF
TRBV20-1 | 14 | CSASDGQGITEAFF
TRBV6-5 | 11 | CATNSGTGQFF
TRBV6-1 | 15 | CASSGRGGSSSPLHF
TRBV14 | 15 | CASSQIAGGYNEQFF
TRBV20-1 | 16 | CSARYQRDRVSYEQYF
TRBV5-6 | 14 | CASSLGTVNQPQHF
TRBV28 | 16 | CASSPQAAGSNTEAFF
TRBV7-2 | 16 | CASSSRLQGRGNGYTF
TRBV5-1 | 14 | CASSQDRGVDEQYF
TRBV6-5 | 15 | CASSPGQGSNQPQHF
TRBV30 | 16 | CAWSPTGRGSNQPQHF
TRBV7-2 | 12 | CASSRMEDTQYF
TRBV3-1 | 15 | CASSQGHGRNTEAFF
TRBV4-2 | 16 | CASSQDREWSTDTQYF
TRBV20-1 | 19 | CSAGGLSSGRAVVADTQYF